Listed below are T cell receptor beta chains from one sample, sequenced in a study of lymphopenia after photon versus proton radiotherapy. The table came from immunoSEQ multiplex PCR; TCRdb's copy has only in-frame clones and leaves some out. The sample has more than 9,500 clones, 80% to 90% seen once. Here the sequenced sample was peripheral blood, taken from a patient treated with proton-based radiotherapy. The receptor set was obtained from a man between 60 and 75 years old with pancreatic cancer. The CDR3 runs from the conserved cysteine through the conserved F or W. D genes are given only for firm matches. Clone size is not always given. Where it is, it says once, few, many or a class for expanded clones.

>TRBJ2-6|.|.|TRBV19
TGTGCCAGTAGTATCGGGATCTCTGGGGCCAACGTCCTGACTTTC
CASSIGISGANVLTF
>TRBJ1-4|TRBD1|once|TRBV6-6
TGTGCCAGCAGTTTGGGACAGGGTAGGGAAAAACTGTTTTTT
CASSLGQGREKLFF
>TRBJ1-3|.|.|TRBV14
TGTGCCAGCAGCCTTCTAGGGGGAATCTCTGGAAACACCATATATTTT
CASSLLGGISGNTIYF
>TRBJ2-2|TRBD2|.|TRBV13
TGTGCCAGCAGCCCGGGACTAGCGCCGTTAGGGGAGCTGTTTTTT
CASSPGLAPLGELFF
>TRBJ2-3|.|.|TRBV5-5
TGTGCCAGCAGCCTACGGACTGACGCAGATACGCAGTATTTT
CASSLRTDADTQYF
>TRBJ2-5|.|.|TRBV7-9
TGTGCCAGCAGCTTAGCCTGGGACCGACAAGAGACCCAGTACTTC
CASSLAWDRQETQYF
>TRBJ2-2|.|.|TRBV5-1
TGCGCCAGCAGCTTGGAGCAGGGTTGGACCGGGGAGCTGTTTTTT
CASSLEQGWTGELFF
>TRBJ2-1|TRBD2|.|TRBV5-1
TGCGCCAGCAGCTTAGCGGGAGGAATGTCAGATGAGCAGTTCTTC
CASSLAGGMSDEQFF
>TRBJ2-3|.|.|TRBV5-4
TGTGCCAGCAGCTCACCCGAGAGTTGGACGCAGTATTTT
CASSSPESWTQYF
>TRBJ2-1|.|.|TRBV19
TGTGCCAGTACTGTAAGCGGGTCTCGTTCCAATGAGCAGTTCTTC
CASTVSGSRSNEQFF
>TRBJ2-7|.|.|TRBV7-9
TGTGCCAGCAGCTTCTTGGGCGGCCCCAACTACGAGCAGTACTTC
CASSFLGGPNYEQYF
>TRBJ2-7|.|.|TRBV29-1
TGCAGCGTTGAAGAGTGGGGAGGGGGGCGCAACGAGCAGTACTTC
CSVEEWGGGRNEQYF
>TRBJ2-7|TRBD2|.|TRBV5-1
TGCGCCAGCAGCCCCGGGACTAGCGGAACGAACTCCTACGAGCAGTACTTC
CASSPGTSGTNSYEQYF
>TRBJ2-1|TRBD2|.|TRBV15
TGTGCCACCAGCAGAGGTAGCGGGATTGTGCAGTTCTTC
CATSRGSGIVQFF
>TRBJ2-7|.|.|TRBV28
TGTGCCAGCAGTCCCCTTGGGGTGCAAAACGAGCAGTACTTC
CASSPLGVQNEQYF
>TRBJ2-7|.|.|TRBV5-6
TGTGCCAGCAGGGTTGGGTCCCAGTACGAGCAGTACTTC
CASRVGSQYEQYF
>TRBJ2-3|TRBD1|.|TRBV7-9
TGTGCCAGCAGCTTAGGTAGGCCGGACAGGAGAAGCACAGATACGCAGTATTTT
CASSLGRPDRRSTDTQYF
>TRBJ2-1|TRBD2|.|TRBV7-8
TGTGCCAGCAGCTTATCTTACCAGACTAGCGGGAGAATAAATGAGCAGTTCTTC
CASSLSYQTSGRINEQFF
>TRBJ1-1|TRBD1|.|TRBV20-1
TGCAGTGCTAGGATGGACAGGGCACCTTTCTTT
CSARMDRAPFF
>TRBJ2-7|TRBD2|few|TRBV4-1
TGCGCCAGCAGCCAAGTGGGCGGACTAGTACCTTACGAGCAGTACTTC
CASSQVGGLVPYEQYF
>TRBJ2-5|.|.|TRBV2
TGTGCCAGGGGAGGACAGGCCCGGGAGACCCAGTACTTC
CARGGQARETQYF
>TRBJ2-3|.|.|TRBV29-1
TGCAGCGCTACTAGTCCCAGCACAGATACGCAGTATTTT
CSATSPSTDTQYF
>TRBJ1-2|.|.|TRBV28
TGTGCCAGCCTCGTAGGTGGGCCGAAAATCGGGGGCTACACCTTC
CASLVGGPKIGGYTF
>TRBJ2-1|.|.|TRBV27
TGTGCCAGCTCTAGCGTGAACTCCTACAATGAGCAGTTCTTC
CASSSVNSYNEQFF
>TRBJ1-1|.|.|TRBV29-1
TGCAGCGTTGTCCGGGACACTGCTACTGAAGCTTTCTTT
CSVVRDTATEAFF
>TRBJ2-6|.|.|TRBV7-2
TGTGCCAGCAGCTTGGCGGGGGCGTCGGGGGCCAACGTCCTGACTTTC
CASSLAGASGANVLTF
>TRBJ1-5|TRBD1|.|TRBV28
TGTGCCAGCAGCCCGCTAAGACAGGGGGCCAATCAGCCCCAGCATTTT
CASSPLRQGANQPQHF
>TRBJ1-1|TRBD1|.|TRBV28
TGTGCCAGCATCTCAGACCGGGACAGGGCGAACACTGAAGCTTTCTTT
CASISDRDRANTEAFF
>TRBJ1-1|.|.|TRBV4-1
TGCGCCAGCAGCCAAGGGTCGGTCAAGCAAGCTTTCTTT
CASSQGSVKQAFF
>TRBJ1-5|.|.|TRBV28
TGTGCCAGCACGCTTTGGGGGGCCCATCAGCCCCAGCATTTT
CASTLWGAHQPQHF
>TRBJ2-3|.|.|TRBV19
TGTGCCAGTAGTGATGAGGACGCTGCTTTTGGCACAGATACGCAGTATTTT
CASSDEDAAFGTDTQYF
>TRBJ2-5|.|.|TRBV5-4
TGTGCCAGCAGCCGGGGAAATCAAGGAGAGACCCAGTACTTC
CASSRGNQGETQYF
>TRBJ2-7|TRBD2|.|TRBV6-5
TGTGCCAGCAGTTACTCGCCGCGGGGGGCTCCCTACGAGCAGTACTTC
CASSYSPRGAPYEQYF
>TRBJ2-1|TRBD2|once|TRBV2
TGTGCCAGCAGTACCCCTACTAGCGGGTTCTCGAATGAGCAGTTCTTC
CASSTPTSGFSNEQFF
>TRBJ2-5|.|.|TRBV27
TGTGCCAGCAGTTTCCGGGACGGACAAGAGACCCAGTACTTC
CASSFRDGQETQYF
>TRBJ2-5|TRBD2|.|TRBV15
TGTGCCACCAGCAGAGTGACTAGCGGGATCGAGACCCAGTACTTC
CATSRVTSGIETQYF